The clone carrying this T cell receptor beta chain was recorded a few times. Mismatch with germline at one junction end may stem from a read error. Duration under 3 months, a NOSPECS grade of at least 4, and a Clinical Activity Score of at least 3 characterized the ophthalmopathy patients. This entry belongs to a study of T cells in Graves' hyperthyroidism and ophthalmopathy. Amplification of TCR beta CDR3 regions was performed using RNA transcripts as template. RT-PCR in the first round (using the HTBI primer set) targeted the TCR CDR3. TCRdb called the multiplex PCR reads again in MiXCR, with one record for every CDR3 protein. Of about 380,000 distinct CDR3 sequences in the sample, less than 20% were seen once. The germline V gene encodes CDR1 MNHNS and CDR2 SASEGT. The CDR3 is 16 amino acids.

The receptor comes from a man aged 18 to 30 with Graves' ophthalmopathy. Sequencing used blood. J is TRBJ1-4 and V is TRBV6-1, with D tentatively TRBD1 (6 bases). The CDR3 DNA follows: TGTGCCAGCAGTCTACGTCTCGGACAGTCTAATGCAAAACTGTTTTTT. Translated: CASSLRLGQSNAKLFF.